The 25 T cell receptor beta chains in this list originate from one sample, sequenced in a study of shared clonotypes between healthy human individuals. Clones were read by immunoSEQ multiplex PCR, and TCRdb kept only the in-frame ones, dropping some. The profile shows approximately 720,000 clones, around 72% of them singletons. The sequencing input was memory CD4+ T cells sorted from blood. Subset noted: CD45RA-negative fraction. Every receptor here comes from a woman aged 30 to 39 in good health.

This clone was seen a handful of times. V gene TRBV2 combines with J gene TRBJ1-2; D is perhaps TRBD1 (5 bases). This CDR3 comprises 14 residues. Trimming pared 2 bases from V and 7 bases from J, leaving 14 bases between. Looked up from germline, CDR1 is SNHLY and CDR2 is FYNNEI. CDR3 protein: CASSESRGLGGYTF. The CDR3 nucleotides read TGTGCCAGCAGTGAAAGTAGGGGCCTGGGTGGCTACACCTTC.

The rearrangement uses TRBV2 and TRBJ1-1, with 8 bases identical to TRBD1. Germline CDR1 is SNHLY and CDR2 is FYNNEI. The CDR3 consists of 12 residues. Trimming removed 6 bases from V and 6 bases from J; junction bases left unmatched: 3. CDR3 residues: CASSAQGAEAFF. CDR3 coding DNA: TGTGCCAGCAGCGCACAGGGGGCTGAAGCTTTCTTT.

The chain links TRBV25-1 to TRBJ2-7; weak D call: TRBD2 (6 bases). The V gene lost 7 bases and the J gene lost 7 bases, with 17 bases spanning the gap. CDR3 length: 13 amino acids. Germline V gene lookup returns CDR1 MGHDK and CDR2 SYGVNS. CDR3: CASKSQGLLEQYF. CDR3 nucleotide sequence: TGTGCCAGCAAGAGTCAGGGACTGTTAGAGCAGTACTTC.

The chain links TRBV21-1 to TRBJ2-7; the table's D gene call, TRBD2, was not cross checked with the DNA. TRBV21-1 is tagged as a pseudogene. This CDR3 contains 17 residues. CDR3 amino acids: CASSNGPTSGSSSEQYF. The CDR3 DNA is TGTGCCAGCAGCAACGGACCGACTAGCGGGAGTTCGTCCGAGCAGTACTTC.

The J gene is TRBJ2-1, the V gene TRBV10-3; D ambiguous. Per the germline V gene, CDR1 is ENHRY and CDR2 is SYGVKD. V lost 6 bases and J lost 8, with 14 bases in between. The length of the CDR3 is 13 residues. The CDR3: CAISRFEKDEQFF. The CDR3 nucleotides read TGTGCCATCAGCCGTTTTGAGAAAGATGAGCAGTTCTTC.

The CDR3 nucleotides read TGCGCCAGCAGCGGGGGACTAGCGTCTAGCACAGATACGCAGTATTTT. This encodes CASSGGLASSTDTQYF. V usage is TRBV5-1 and J usage is TRBJ2-3; 10 positions agree with TRBD2. The germline gives CDR1 SGHRS, CDR2 YFSETQ. The CDR3 consists of 16 residues. J was trimmed by 0 bases and V by 4 bases; bases with no gene match: 5. Using reference TRBV5-1 and TRBJ2-3 for the parts outside the CDR3, the full variable domain is KAGVTQTPRYLIKTRGQQVTLSCSPISGHRSVSWYQQTPGQGLQFLFEYFSETQRNKGNFPGRFSGRQFSNSRSEMNVSTLELGDSALYLCASSGGLASSTDTQYFGPGTRLTVL.

This clone was observed a single time. J is TRBJ2-5 and V is TRBV5-6, with D possibly being TRBD2 (6 bases). CDR3 size: 16 residues. Looked up from germline, CDR1 is SGHDT and CDR2 is YYEEEE. V was pared by 3 bases and J by 9 bases, with 24 bases between. The CDR3 here is CASSSGLPGLTLAQYF. The CDR3 region has the DNA TGTGCCAGCAGCTCCGGATTGCCGGGACTGACTTTGGCCCAGTACTTC.

The sample holds a few counts of this clone. The V gene is TRBV15, the J gene TRBJ2-2; TRBD2 matches 12 bases. Germline CDR1 and CDR2: LNHNV and YYDKDF (reference sequence). This CDR3 has 18 amino acids. The ends lost 0 bases at V and 5 bases at J; junction bases unmatched: 7. CDR3 sequence reads: CATSRETSGSSSTGELFF. The CDR3 nucleotides are TGTGCCACCAGCAGAGAGACTAGCGGGAGTAGTAGTACCGGGGAGCTGTTTTTT.

The count of this clone is one. The chain employs TRBV5-1 and TRBJ2-7; 7 nucleotides line up with TRBD1. CDR3 length: 14 residues. CDR1 is SGHRS and CDR2 is YFSETQ in the germline V gene. The trim removed 4 bases at V and 4 bases at J, leaving 8 bases unmatched. CDR3 region: CASSNRDSGYEQYF. The DNA of the CDR3 is TGCGCCAGCAGCAACCGGGACAGCGGATACGAGCAGTACTTC.

In this sample, this clone turned up a few times. J is TRBJ2-2 and V is TRBV6-1; D unresolved. The V end was cut by 3 bases, the J end by 5 bases, with 7 bases between. The CDR3 loop spans 13 amino acids. Germline CDR1 and CDR2: MNHNS and SASEGT. DNA of the CDR3: TGTGCCAGCAGTGACCGCGGAACCGGGGAGCTGTTTTTT. Translation gives CASSDRGTGELFF.

V is TRBV5-1 and J is TRBJ2-2; 7 bases are a match to TRBD1. The CDR3 is 15 amino acids. Germline values: CDR1 SGHRS, CDR2 YFSETQ. After removal of 4 bases from V and 2 bases from J, the junction contained 5 bases not matched to a gene. The CDR3 is CASSGWTGNTGELFF. The CDR3 nucleotides are TGCGCCAGCAGCGGATGGACAGGTAACACCGGGGAGCTGTTTTTT.

This clone was seen only a few times. Other DNA sequences in this specimen translate into the identical CDR3. This chain links TRBV5-1 with TRBJ2-1; D not resolved. CDR3 size: 15 residues. Trimming removed 2 bases from V and 0 bases from J, with 9 bases in between. Germline V gene data show CDR1 as SGHRS and CDR2 as YFSETQ. The CDR3 loop reads CASSLDSASYNEQFF. CDR3 nucleotides: TGCGCCAGCAGCTTAGACTCCGCCTCCTACAATGAGCAGTTCTTC.

A note on this clone: This is likely an artifact of a read error, given a far larger clone one base away. The CDR3 DNA is TGCGCCAACAGCTTGGCCAGCACGGCGTACAATGAGCAGTTCTTC. As protein: CANSLASTAYNEQFF. V gene TRBV5-1 combines with J gene TRBJ2-1; D call uncertain. Germline V CDR1 and CDR2: SGHRS, YFSETQ. There are 15 residues in the CDR3.

V usage is TRBV6-1 and J usage is TRBJ2-7, with D perhaps matching TRBD2 (7 bases). CDR1 and CDR2 from the germline V gene are MNHNS and SASEGT. The length of the CDR3 is 14 residues. With 6 bases removed from V and 3 bases from J, the gap between germline ends came to 15 bases. For the CDR3, the DNA is TGTGCCAGCAGGGGGTGGGGGGGCAGCTACGAGCAGTACTTC. Its translation: CASRGWGGSYEQYF.

This clone was counted a few times. The gene calls are TRBV2 and TRBJ2-3, with 8 positions matching TRBD2. V lost 4 bases and J lost 5; bases outside the gene matches: 11. The CDR3 contains 16 residues. The germline gives CDR1 SNHLY, CDR2 FYNNEI. DNA for the CDR3: TGTGCCAGCAGTGGGAGTTGGAGCGGGAGAGTAGATACGCAGTATTTT. It codes for CASSGSWSGRVDTQYF.

This clone has at least ten counts. The chain's CDR3 is CASSFQGPRGYTF. CDR3 DNA: TGTGCCAGCAGCTTTCAGGGGCCGAGGGGCTACACCTTC. V is TRBV5-6 and J is TRBJ1-2; D perhaps matches TRBD1 (6 bases). The length of the CDR3 is 13 residues. CDR1 SGHDT and CDR2 YYEEEE come from the germline V gene. The V gene lost 2 bases and the J gene lost 8 bases, with 13 bases spanning the gap.

The rearrangement joins TRBV7-9 to TRBJ2-7; TRBD2 matches at 9 bases. Trimming removed 5 bases from V and 6 bases from J; junction bases left unmatched: 20. Germline values: CDR1 SEHNR, CDR2 FQNEAQ (reference sequence). This CDR3 contains 18 residues. CDR3 amino acids: CASSLTFRGRALGGEQYF. The CDR3 DNA is TGTGCCAGCAGCCTAACTTTTCGCGGGAGGGCCCTCGGGGGCGAGCAGTACTTC.

The J gene is TRBJ2-2, the V gene TRBV10-3; 7 bases fit TRBD2. The CDR3 contains 15 residues. Germline V gene lookup returns CDR1 ENHRY and CDR2 SYGVKD. V lost 6 bases to trimming and J lost 2 bases; unmatched junction nucleotides: 6. The CDR3 loop is CAISAGTTNTGELFF. The DNA of the CDR3 is TGTGCCATCAGCGCCGGGACTACCAACACCGGGGAGCTGTTTTTT.

The CDR3 nucleotides are TGTGCCTGCCAAGAGGACAGCTCCTACGAGCAGTACTTC. Protein sequence: CACQEDSSYEQYF. The chain couples TRBV25-1 to TRBJ2-7, with D possibly being TRBD1 (6 bases). Germline CDR1 MGHDK, CDR2 SYGVNS. CDR3 length equals 13 residues. Trimming left V 11 bases short and J 0 bases short, with 14 bases between.

V and J are TRBV19 and TRBJ1-6; 7 bases agree with TRBD1. With 6 bases clipped from V and 10 bases from J, the junction kept 9 bases outside the gene matches. The CDR3 runs to 14 residues. In germline, CDR1 is LNHDA, CDR2 SQIVND (reference sequence). As DNA, the CDR3 is TGTGCCAGTAGCCAGGACAGGCGACACTCACCCCTCCACTTT. This codes for CASSQDRRHSPLHF. Complete variable domain (other parts from reference TRBV19 and TRBJ1-6): DGGITQSPKYLFRKEGQNVTLSCEQNLNHDAMYWYRQDPGQGLRLIYYSQIVNDFQKGDIAEGYSVSREKKESFPLTVTSAQKNPTAFYLCASSQDRRHSPLHFGNGTRLTVT.

The chain links TRBV30 to TRBJ1-1; tentative D call: TRBD1 (6 bases). The CDR3 sequence is 13 residues long. Germline CDR1 and CDR2: GTSNPN and SVGIG (reference sequence). Trimming took 1 base from V and 10 from J, leaving 16 bases between them. CDR3 nucleotides: TGTGCCTGGAGTGCCGGGGGGGCCTTGGCAGCTTTCTTT. It specifies CAWSAGGALAAFF.

The V gene is TRBV2, the J gene TRBJ2-7; the match to TRBD2 covers 10 bases. Germline loops: CDR1 SNHLY, CDR2 FYNNEI. V lost 6 bases to trimming and J lost 1 base; unmatched junction nucleotides: 6. This CDR3 region has 15 residues. For the CDR3, the DNA is TGTGCCAGCAGCGTAGCGGGAGGCCGGTCCTACGAGCAGTACTTC. Its translation is CASSVAGGRSYEQYF.

This clone was detected once. V is TRBV27 and J is TRBJ2-7, with 12 bases aligning to TRBD2. The CDR3 runs 16 residues. Per the germline V gene, CDR1 is MNHEY and CDR2 is SMNVEV (reference sequence). V shed 5 bases and J 3 bases; nucleotides not matched to a gene: 8. The CDR3 spells CASSQLLAGGFYEQYF. The CDR3 DNA is TGTGCCAGCAGTCAATTACTAGCGGGAGGTTTCTACGAGCAGTACTTC.

The V and J genes are TRBV11-2 and TRBJ2-1; TRBD1 is a possible D gene (6 bases). CDR3 length: 16 amino acids. The germline V and J ends were trimmed by 3 bases and 5 bases, with 17 bases remaining between them. Germline V CDR1 and CDR2: SGHAT, FQNNGV. The CDR3 is CASSFTQGHRDNEQFF. The CDR3 bases are TGTGCCAGCAGCTTTACGCAGGGGCATAGGGACAATGAGCAGTTCTTC.

The chain is built from TRBV5-1 and TRBJ2-5, with D tentatively TRBD2 (5 bases). This CDR3 comprises 13 residues. V was trimmed by 4 bases and J by 5 bases, leaving 12 bases between them. The germline V gene has CDR1 SGHRS and CDR2 YFSETQ. CDR3: CASSAPGEETQYF. CDR3 nucleotides: TGCGCCAGCAGCGCGCCCGGGGAGGAGACCCAGTACTTC.